This TCR beta chain was recovered during a study of cytomegalovirus exposure and HLA in healthy donors. PCR amplification relied on 60 Vbeta primers (plus 13 Jbeta primers). The assay was immunoSEQ multiplex PCR, and TCRdb's table has in-frame clones only and misses some. Among tens of thousands of clones listed, roughly two thirds were seen once. V gave up 5 bases and J gave up 8 bases; unmatched junction bases: 6. Germline V CDR1 and CDR2: MDHEN, SYDVKM. The CDR3 sequence is 14 residues long. The clonotype comes from a woman in her 50s in good health and CMV-seropositive. The chain combines TRBV28 with TRBJ1-6; 7 nucleotides line up with TRBD1. Sequencing was performed on PBMCs. CDR3 bases: TGTGCCAGCAGTCAAACAGGGGAGTATTCACCCCTCCACTTT. Translating it yields CASSQTGEYSPLHF.